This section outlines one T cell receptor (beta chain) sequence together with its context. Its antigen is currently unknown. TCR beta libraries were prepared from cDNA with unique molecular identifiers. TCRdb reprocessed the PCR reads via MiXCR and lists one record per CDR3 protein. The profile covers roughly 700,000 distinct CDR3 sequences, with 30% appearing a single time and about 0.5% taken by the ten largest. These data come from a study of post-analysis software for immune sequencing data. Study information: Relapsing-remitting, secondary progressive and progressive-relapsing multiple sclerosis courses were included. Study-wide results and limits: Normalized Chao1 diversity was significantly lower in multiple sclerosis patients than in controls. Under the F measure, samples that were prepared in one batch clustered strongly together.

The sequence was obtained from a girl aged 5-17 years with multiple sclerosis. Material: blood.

The CDR3, as DNA: TGTGCCAGCAGCTTATATTTCAGGGGGCGTCTCTCCTACAATGAGCAGTTCTTC. It encodes CASSLYFRGRLSYNEQFF. J is TRBJ2-1 and V is TRBV7-2, with 8 bases fitting TRBD1. The germline V gene encodes CDR1 SGHTA and CDR2 FQGNSA. V shed 2 bases and J 0 bases; nucleotides not matched to a gene: 9. The CDR3 spans 18 residues.